This T cell receptor (beta chain) was captured by sequencing in a study of response to subunit inactivated influenza vaccine. Study outcomes and limitations: There was a suggestion from the authors that each seasonal influenza vaccination recruits few new T cells.

TCRdb independently ran MiXCR on the RT-PCR reads; one entry per CDR3 protein. The data hold roughly 500,000 distinct CDR3 sequences, with roughly 23% observed a single time. This clonotype was counted between two and nine times. The antigen is not known. The sample consisted of CD4+ T cells sorted from PBMCs, taken around 5 days after vaccination. This clonotype was obtained from a man aged 45-65 years who received an inactivated influenza vaccine.

The DNA of the CDR3 is TGTGCCAGCAGTGATGGAGCGGCAAGAGGCCCAGATACGCAGTATTTT. Residues: CASSDGAARGPDTQYF. V usage is TRBV2 and J usage is TRBJ2-3; D possibly corresponds to TRBD2 (5 bases). Trimming removed 3 bases at V and 4 bases at J, with 17 bases between. The germline V gene encodes CDR1 SNHLY and CDR2 FYNNEI. The CDR3 runs to 16 residues.